This TCR beta chain was captured by sequencing in a study of T cells in Graves' hyperthyroidism and ophthalmopathy. RNA transcripts served as the template for amplifying TCR beta CDR3 regions. The HTBI set primed first-round TCR CDR3 RT-PCR. TCRdb re-derived calls from the multiplex PCR reads in MiXCR, one entry per CDR3 protein. The repertoire includes hundreds of thousands of distinct CDR3 sequences, approximately 15% of them detected once, and roughly 10% sits in the top ten. CDR1 is MNHEY and CDR2 is SVGEGT in the germline V gene. With 10 bases removed from V and 5 bases from J, the gap between germline ends came to 21 bases. CDR3 length equals 15 residues. This clonotype was detected a few times.

V gene TRBV6-2 or TRBV6-3 combines with J gene TRBJ2-1; D is unclear. The receptor was isolated from a woman under 30 with Graves' hyperthyroidism. The sample taken for sequencing was blood. The CDR3 nucleotides are TGTGCCATCCAGAAACGCTGGGTCACCGACAATGAGCAGTTCTTC. Translating it yields CAIQKRWVTDNEQFF.